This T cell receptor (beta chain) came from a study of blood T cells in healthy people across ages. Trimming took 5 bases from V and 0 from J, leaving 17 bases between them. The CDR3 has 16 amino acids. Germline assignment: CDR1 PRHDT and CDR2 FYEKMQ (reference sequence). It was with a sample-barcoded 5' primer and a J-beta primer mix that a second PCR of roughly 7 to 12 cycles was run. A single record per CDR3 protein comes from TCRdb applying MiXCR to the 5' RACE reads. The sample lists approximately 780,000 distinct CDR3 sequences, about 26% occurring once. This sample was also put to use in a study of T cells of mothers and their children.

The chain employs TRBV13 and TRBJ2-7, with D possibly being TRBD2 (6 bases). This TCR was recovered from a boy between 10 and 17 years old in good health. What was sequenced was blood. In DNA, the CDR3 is TGTGCCAGCAGCCAGGAGGGACTTACGCGCTCCTACGAGCAGTACTTC. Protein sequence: CASSQEGLTRSYEQYF.